This entry is about one T cell receptor beta chain. In the source study's methods: It was from reference gene primer amplification that nucleated cell counts were estimated. The data were produced by immunoSEQ multiplex PCR, yet TCRdb's version contains in-frame clones alone and is incomplete. V and J calls and clone size are copied from that table; D and trimming were computed from the DNA. The data hold about 130,000 clones, with approximately 87% observed a single time. This sample stems from a study of blood T cell repertoires in COVID-19. About the research overall: Acute and convalescent COVID-19 specimens originated in the United States, Italy and Spain. T cells, B-cell-depleted T cells, or PBMCs supplied cDNA or gDNA.

This CDR3 spans 13 amino acids. V was clipped by 3 bases and J by 5 bases, with 8 bases between them. Germline CDR1 reads SGHVS; CDR2 reads FQNEAQ. Source material: peripheral blood. The receptor was derived from a man between 65 and 79 years old with active COVID-19. The chain employs TRBV7-8 and TRBJ1-5; maybe TRBD1 (6 bases). The CDR3 DNA follows: TGTGCCAGCAGCTTCGCAGGGGATCAGCCCCAGCATTTT. Translating it yields CASSFAGDQPQHF.